A single sample gave rise to the 23 T cell receptor beta chains below, sequenced in a study of beta chain features in type 1 diabetes. Every isolated RNA sample was fully reverse transcribed, so sequencing captured expressed TCRB transcripts. Libraries were prepared by immunoSEQ multiplex PCR; TCRdb keeps only in-frame clonotypes and omits some of them. Of about 140,000 clones listed, 6% to 7.5% are singletons. The sample comprised central memory CD4+ T cells from blood. These TCRs come from a woman aged 25 to 39 in good health.

The J gene is TRBJ1-4, the V gene TRBV5-4; TRBD1 might be the D (5 bases). CDR1 SGHNT and CDR2 YYREEE come from the germline V gene (reference sequence). There are 15 residues in the CDR3. V lost 0 bases to trimming and J lost 8 bases, with 14 bases between them. CDR3 coding DNA: TGTGCCAGCAGCTTGGGGGTAGGGGCCGAGGAAAAACTGTTTTTT. Amino acids: CASSLGVGAEEKLFF. The full variable domain, with the rest looked up from reference TRBV5-4 and TRBJ1-4, is ETGVTQSPTHLIKTRGQQVTLRCSSQSGHNTVSWYQQALGQGPQFIFQYYREEENGRGNFPPRFSGLQFPNYSSELNVNALELDDSALYLCASSLGVGAEEKLFFGSGTQLSVL.

This clone was recorded a few times. The chain joins TRBV9 to TRBJ1-3; 10 bases match TRBD1. Germline CDR1 SGDLS, CDR2 YYNGEE. V lost 4 bases and J lost 2; bases outside the gene matches: 6. This CDR3 has 16 residues. CDR3 DNA sequence: TGTGCCAGCAGCCCCCAAGGACAGGGGGCTGGAAACACCATATATTTT. Its translation is CASSPQGQGAGNTIYF.

This clone was recorded at least ten times. CDR3 nucleotides: TGTGCCAGCAGCTCCCAGGACAGGTACTACAATGAGCAGTTCTTC. This codes for CASSSQDRYYNEQFF. The chain couples TRBV7-3 to TRBJ2-1, with TRBD1 matching over 7 bases. The CDR3 extends over 15 amino acids. The ends lost 4 bases at V and 3 bases at J; junction bases unmatched: 6. Per germline, CDR1 SGHTA and CDR2 FQGTGA.

This clone was picked up a small number of times. The chain joins TRBV10-3 to TRBJ2-2, with 9 bases aligning to TRBD1. This CDR3 region has 13 residues. After removal of 5 bases from V and 8 bases from J, the junction contained 3 bases not matched to a gene. The germline CDR1 and CDR2 sequences are ENHRY and SYGVKD. The CDR3 region has the DNA TGTGCCATCAGTTACAGGGGGCCTGGGGAGCTGTTTTTT. Its protein is CAISYRGPGELFF.

This clone showed up just a few times. V is TRBV29-1 and J is TRBJ1-1; 7 bases align to TRBD1. Germline loops: CDR1 SQVTM, CDR2 ANQGSEA. Trimming cost V 4 bases and J 2 bases; bases outside gene matches: 7. The CDR3 contains 14 residues. CDR3 in amino acids: CSVGTGSSNTEAFF. CDR3 DNA: TGCAGCGTTGGGACAGGTTCCAGCAACACTGAAGCTTTCTTT.

This clone occurred a few times. The J gene is TRBJ2-1, the V gene TRBV9; TRBD1 matches 11 bases. The junction had 1 base not matched to a gene; V was cut back by 3 bases and J by 2 bases. The CDR3 loop spans 15 amino acids. Germline loops: CDR1 SGDLS, CDR2 YYNGEE. The CDR3 coding sequence is TGTGCCAGCAGCGCGGACAGGGGGCCCTACAATGAGCAGTTCTTC. Translating it yields CASSADRGPYNEQFF.

The chain is built from TRBV5-1 and TRBJ1-1; no clear D. Germline values: CDR1 SGHRS, CDR2 YFSETQ. There are 14 residues in the CDR3. Trimming took off 0 bases at V and 2 bases at J, with 8 bases between the two ends. The CDR3 is CASSLETKNTEAFF. As DNA, the CDR3 is TGCGCCAGCAGCTTGGAGACAAAAAACACTGAAGCTTTCTTT.

In its sample, this clone was seen many times. The V gene is TRBV29-1, the J gene TRBJ2-5; no reliable D call. Germline lookup yields CDR1 SQVTM and CDR2 ANQGSEA. Trimming removed 4 bases from V and 6 bases from J, with 3 bases in between. This CDR3 has 9 amino acids. The CDR3 DNA is TGCAGCGTTGGGCAGACCCAGTACTTC. Translation gives CSVGQTQYF.

CDR3 residues: CATKHASSYNEQFF. CDR3 sequence (DNA): TGTGCCACCAAGCATGCAAGCTCCTACAATGAGCAGTTCTTC. V and J are TRBV6-9 and TRBJ2-1, with D unclear. CDR1 is MNHGY and CDR2 is SVAAGI in the germline V gene. V lost 10 bases to trimming and J lost 0 bases, with 13 bases between them. This CDR3 is built from 14 residues.

This clone came up a few times. The chain employs TRBV6-5 and TRBJ1-2; unclear D gene. Trimming stripped 0 bases from V and 6 bases from J, with 14 bases between. The CDR3 is made up of 15 amino acids. Germline CDR1 and CDR2: MNHEY and SVGAGI. The CDR3 loop is CASSYSSGIGDGYTF. CDR3 coding DNA: TGTGCCAGCAGTTACTCGAGCGGAATCGGGGATGGCTACACCTTC.

The V call is TRBV6-5, the J call TRBJ1-2; perhaps TRBD1 as D (5 bases). Trimming removed 5 bases at V and 1 base at J, with 11 bases between. The CDR3 consists of 14 residues. CDR1 and CDR2 from the germline V gene are MNHEY and SVGAGI. CDR3 nucleotides: TGTGCCAGCAGTCTGAACGGGGGTAACTATGGCTACACCTTC. It codes for CASSLNGGNYGYTF.

This clone was counted only a few times. The chain recombines TRBV2 with TRBJ2-5, with 13 bases lining up with TRBD2. The V gene end was trimmed by 8 bases and the J gene end by 5 bases; junction bases not matched to a gene: 8. This CDR3 is built from 15 residues. The V gene's germline CDR1 is SNHLY and CDR2 FYNNEI. CDR3 DNA: TGTGCCAGCGGCGGACTAGCGGGAGAAATGGAGACCCAGTACTTC. Amino acids: CASGGLAGEMETQYF.

This clone was observed a few times. CDR3 in amino acids: CASSSQEEPQHF. The CDR3 DNA is TGTGCCAGCAGCAGCCAAGAGGAGCCCCAGCATTTT. J is TRBJ1-5 and V is TRBV7-2; no clear D. The CDR3 is made up of 12 amino acids. The V and J ends lost 5 bases and 8 bases respectively, with 10 bases between them. The germline V gene encodes CDR1 SGHTA and CDR2 FQGNSA.

There are a few counts of this clone. Other DNA sequences of this sample code for an identical CDR3. The chain has TRBV2 and TRBJ1-5, with D possibly TRBD1 on 5 matching bases. Trimming took 0 bases from V and 5 from J, leaving 8 bases between them. This CDR3 contains 14 residues. Germline-derived CDR1 and CDR2 are SNHLY and FYNNEI. CDR3 in DNA: TGTGCCAGCAGTGAAGCTACGGGGGATCAGCCCCAGCATTTT. It yields the protein CASSEATGDQPQHF.

This clone was observed many times. The chain uses TRBV5-6 and TRBJ1-1, with a possible D match to TRBD1 (5 bases). CDR1 and CDR2 (germline): SGHDT, YYEEEE. V was trimmed by 5 bases and J by 4 bases, leaving 12 bases between them. The CDR3 sequence is 13 residues long. CDR3 amino acids: CASRDYRFTEAFF. In nucleotides, the CDR3 is TGTGCCAGCAGGGACTACAGGTTCACTGAAGCTTTCTTT.

This clone was recorded at least ten times. V is TRBV4-3 and J is TRBJ2-2, with D unclear. The CDR3 sequence is 15 residues long. V gave up 2 bases and J gave up 1 base, with 8 bases separating them. The germline V gene encodes CDR1 LGHNA and CDR2 YSLEER. CDR3 DNA sequence: TGCGCCAGCAGCCAATGGGCAGTGAACACCGGGGAGCTGTTTTTT. Its protein product is CASSQWAVNTGELFF.

Many counts were recorded for this clone. The rearrangement uses TRBV18 and TRBJ2-1, with 10 nucleotides matching TRBD2. The CDR3 is 15 residues long. V dropped 6 bases and J dropped 9; count of bases not matched to a gene: 11. CDR1 is KGHSH and CDR2 is LQKENI in the germline V gene. The CDR3 DNA sequence: TGTGCCAGCTCCCCGGGACTAGCGCTAGCAAGTGAGCAGTTCTTC. Residues: CASSPGLALASEQFF.

In this sample, this clone turned up many times. The J gene is TRBJ1-1, the V gene TRBV27, with 9 bases fitting TRBD1. Germline V gene lookup returns CDR1 MNHEY and CDR2 SMNVEV (reference sequence). The CDR3 consists of 16 residues. V lost 6 bases and J lost 0; bases outside the gene matches: 8. CDR3 loop: CASRSTGGILNTEAFF. CDR3 coding DNA: TGTGCCAGCAGGTCTACAGGGGGCATTCTGAACACTGAAGCTTTCTTT.

CDR3 residues: CASSPKREVGNEQFF. The CDR3, as DNA: TGTGCCAGCAGTCCTAAGCGGGAGGTCGGGAATGAGCAGTTCTTC. The chain uses TRBV27 and TRBJ2-1; 9 bases agree with TRBD2. The CDR3 has 15 residues. Unmatched junction bases numbered 9, after V lost 5 bases and J lost 7 bases. Germline V gene lookup returns CDR1 MNHEY and CDR2 SMNVEV (reference sequence).

This clone was seen a handful of times. The chain joins TRBV11-2 to TRBJ1-2; 10 bases are a match to TRBD1. CDR1 and CDR2 (germline): SGHAT, FQNNGV. The CDR3 is made up of 15 amino acids. V lost 6 bases to trimming and J lost 4 bases; unmatched junction nucleotides: 8. The CDR3 reads CASSYGQGGFYGYTF. For the CDR3, the DNA is TGTGCCAGCAGTTATGGACAGGGGGGCTTCTATGGCTACACCTTC.

The chain uses TRBV5-1 and TRBJ2-3; TRBD1 aligns across 8 bases. Germline assignment: CDR1 SGHRS and CDR2 YFSETQ. After removal of 2 bases from V and 3 bases from J, the junction contained 11 bases not matched to a gene. CDR3 length: 17 residues. The DNA for the CDR3 is TGCGCCAGCAGCTTCGGACAGGGAACCCTCCGTACAGATACGCAGTATTTT. As protein: CASSFGQGTLRTDTQYF.

J is TRBJ2-5 and V is TRBV7-9; 16 bases line up with TRBD2. Germline loops: CDR1 SEHNR, CDR2 FQNEAQ (reference sequence). Trimming took 4 bases from V and 1 from J; bases not matched to a gene: 3. The CDR3 is 17 residues long. The CDR3 is CASSWGTSGRVQETQYF. In nucleotides, the CDR3 is TGTGCCAGCAGCTGGGGGACTAGCGGGAGGGTCCAAGAGACCCAGTACTTC. Together with reference TRBV7-9 and TRBJ2-5, the CDR3 gives the full variable domain: DTGVSQNPRHKITKRGQNVTFRCDPISEHNRLYWYRQTLGQGPEFLTYFQNEAQLEKSRLLSDRFSAERPKGSFSTLEIQRTEQGDSAMYLCASSWGTSGRVQETQYFGPGTRLLVL.

The CDR3 nucleotides are TGCGCCAGCAGCTTGGGTCAGGGGGAGGGCAATCAGCCCCAGCATTTT. It yields the protein CASSLGQGEGNQPQHF. V and J are TRBV5-1 and TRBJ1-5; TRBD1 agrees at 7 bases. The CDR3 contains 16 residues. V lost 0 bases to trimming and J lost 2 bases; unmatched junction nucleotides: 5. The germline gives CDR1 SGHRS, CDR2 YFSETQ. Combining the CDR3 with reference TRBV5-1 and TRBJ1-5 gives the whole variable domain KAGVTQTPRYLIKTRGQQVTLSCSPISGHRSVSWYQQTPGQGLQFLFEYFSETQRNKGNFPGRFSGRQFSNSRSEMNVSTLELGDSALYLCASSLGQGEGNQPQHFGDGTRLSIL.